One sample yielded the 10 T cell receptor beta chains listed below, sequenced in a study of monozygotic twins with inflammatory bowel disease. TCRdb derives one entry per CDR3 protein from the 5' RACE reads, leaving out DNA. The listing records approximately 140,000 distinct CDR3 sequences. The specimen was blood. The receptors were gathered from a human donor with ulcerative colitis or Crohn's disease, or a healthy co-twin of an affected twin (not recorded which).

The chain employs TRBV28 and TRBJ2-1. This CDR3 is built from 11 residues. CDR1 and CDR2 from the germline V gene are MDHEN and SYDVKM. The CDR3 loop reads CASSSSNEQFF. The variable domain in full, completed from reference TRBV28 and TRBJ2-1, reads DVKVTQSSRYLVKRTGEKVFLECVQDMDHENMFWYRQDPGLGLRLIYFSYDVKMKEKGDIPEGYSVSREKKERFSLILESASTNQTSMYLCASSSSNEQFFGPGTRLTVL.

The CDR3 spells CASSLARVNEQFF. The gene calls are TRBV7-6 and TRBJ2-1. From germline, CDR1 is SGHVS and CDR2 FNYEAQ. The CDR3 runs 13 residues.

The rearrangement joins TRBV11-1 to TRBJ2-3; TCRdb calls TRBD2, which cannot be checked without DNA. This CDR3 has 19 residues. Germline values: CDR1 SGHAT, CDR2 FQDESV (reference sequence). The CDR3 loop is CASSSPTSGAITSTDTQYF. Full variable domain (missing parts from reference TRBV11-1 and TRBJ2-3): EAEVAQSPRYKITEKSQAVAFWCDPISGHATLYWYRQILGQGPELLVQFQDESVVDDSQLPKDRFSAERLKGVDSTLKIQPAELGDSAMYLCASSSPTSGAITSTDTQYFGPGTRLTVL.

The gene calls are TRBV6-2 or TRBV6-3 and TRBJ2-3; TCRdb selects TRBD1, and the lack of DNA leaves this call unchecked. This CDR3 region has 16 residues. Germline CDR1 is MNHEY and CDR2 is SVGEGT. The CDR3 region is CASSHHLRPGTDTQYF.

This rearrangement joins TRBV18 to TRBJ2-3; the TCRdb call, TRBD1, lacks DNA for checking. The germline gives CDR1 KGHSH, CDR2 LQKENI. There are 14 residues in the CDR3. The CDR3 reads CASSPPVGADTQYF.

The gene calls are TRBV7-9 and TRBJ1-2; the TRBD1 assignment by TCRdb is unverifiable without DNA. The germline gives CDR1 SEHNR, CDR2 FQNEAQ (reference sequence). This CDR3 region has 13 residues. The CDR3 spells CASSPRQGPGYTF.

The J gene is TRBJ2-7, the V gene TRBV24-1; TCRdb outputs TRBD1, but without DNA this stays unchecked. CDR3 length: 17 residues. The germline V gene has CDR1 KGHDR and CDR2 SFDVKD. CDR3 sequence: CATSDPHNRDLFSEQYF.

V gene TRBV7-9 combines with J gene TRBJ2-7; lacking DNA, the TRBD2 call made by TCRdb goes unchecked. This CDR3 contains 16 residues. In germline, CDR1 is SEHNR, CDR2 FQNEAQ (reference sequence). This CDR3 reads CASSFGTSGGYYEQYF. Supplemented by reference TRBV7-9 and TRBJ2-7, the full variable domain reads DTGVSQNPRHKITKRGQNVTFRCDPISEHNRLYWYRQTLGQGPEFLTYFQNEAQLEKSRLLSDRFSAERPKGSFSTLEIQRTEQGDSAMYLCASSFGTSGGYYEQYFGPGTRLTVT.

The chain joins TRBV3-1 to TRBJ2-3; TCRdb picks TRBD1, but there is no DNA to check that call. CDR1 LGHDT and CDR2 YNNKEL come from the germline V gene (reference sequence). The CDR3 consists of 16 residues. The CDR3 protein is CASSLSYQGYADTQYF.

The V and J genes are TRBV4-1 and TRBJ2-2. CDR1 is MGHRA and CDR2 is YSYEKL in the germline V gene. The CDR3 length is 17 residues. CDR3 sequence: CASTPGETVGDTGELFF.